The rows below give T cell receptor beta chains drawn from one sample of a study of cytomegalovirus exposure and HLA in healthy donors. The method was immunoSEQ multiplex PCR; TCRdb's version includes in-frame clones alone and lacks a portion of them. The table has approximately 120,000 clones, around 82% seen once; the top ten hold about 1.3%. Sequencing was carried out using PBMCs. Receptors originate from a man in his fifties or sixties in good health and CMV-seronegative. CDR3s include the opening cysteine and the closing phenylalanine or tryptophan. The D gene is left open where the match is weak. The size entry is marked missing in some rows and otherwise reads once, few, many or a size class.

>TRBJ2-3|TRBV5-4|-|-
TGTGCCAGCAGCTCCGGACTTTCCACAGATACGCAGTATTTT
CASSSGLSTDTQYF
>TRBJ2-7|TRBV5-4|-|-
TGTGCCAGCAGCGCGGGACTCTCCTACGAGCAGTACTTC
CASSAGLSYEQYF
>TRBJ1-5|TRBV28|-|-
TGTGCCAGCAAACGGTTTAGCAATCAGCCCCAGCATTTT
CASKRFSNQPQHF
>TRBJ2-7|TRBV29-1|-|TRBD1
TGCAGCGTTGAAGCGACAGGGCCCTACGAGCAGTACTTC
CSVEATGPYEQYF
>TRBJ2-7|TRBV7-9|once|-
TGTGCCAGCAGCTTGCAGGGGTCCCAGGGGTTGGAGCAGTACTTC
CASSLQGSQGLEQYF
>TRBJ1-1|TRBV6-1|-|-
TGTGCCAGCAGCTACACAGAGGGCACTGAAGCTTTCTTT
CASSYTEGTEAFF
>TRBJ2-7|TRBV5-1|-|TRBD1
TGCGCCAGCAGCTTGGGGGGGACAGCTATTTCCTACGAGCAGTACTTC
CASSLGGTAISYEQYF
>TRBJ1-5|TRBV28|-|-
TGTGCCAGCAGTTTAGGGGGCTGGCCCCAGCATTTT
CASSLGGWPQHF
>TRBJ2-2|TRBV10-1|-|-
TGCGCCAGCAGCCCCAGGGTAGCGAACACCGGGGAGCTGTTTTTT
CASSPRVANTGELFF
>TRBJ2-4|TRBV29-1|-|TRBD1
TGCAGCGTCGCGGAATTGGGGGGGGGACAGGGAAACATTCAGTACTTC
CSVAELGGGQGNIQYF
>TRBJ2-7|TRBV19|-|TRBD1
TGTGCCAGTAGTAGAGGGACAGCGACTTCCTACGAGCAGTACTTC
CASSRGTATSYEQYF
>TRBJ2-4|TRBV7-2|-|TRBD1
TGTGCCAGCAGCCCGACAGGGGCCAAAAACATTCAGTACTTC
CASSPTGAKNIQYF
>TRBJ2-5|TRBV7-2|once|-
TGTGCCAGCAGCTTAGGGGCCAGGGGACGTTCTGAGACCCAGTACTTC
CASSLGARGRSETQYF
>TRBJ1-1|TRBV20-1|-|-
TGCAGTGCTTCAGGGGACACTGAAGCTTTCTTT
CSASGDTEAFF
>TRBJ1-1|TRBV6-5|few|TRBD1
TGTGCCAGCAGGGCAGGGGGAAATGCCGGGGAAGCTTTCTTT
CASRAGGNAGEAFF
>TRBJ2-2|TRBV5-1|-|-
TGCGCCAGCAGCTTCGGTGGGAACACCGGGGAGCTGTTTTTT
CASSFGGNTGELFF
>TRBJ1-3|TRBV5-5|-|-
TGTGCCAGCAGCCACCTTCAGGGAGGTGGAAACACCATATATTTT
CASSHLQGGGNTIYF
>TRBJ2-4|TRBV28|once|TRBD1
TGTGCCAGCAGTTCCCCCGGGACAGCAAAAAACATTCAGTACTTC
CASSSPGTAKNIQYF
>TRBJ1-1|TRBV28|-|TRBD1
TGTGCCAGCACCCGGACAGGGGCCCAGGACACTGAAGCTTTCTTT
CASTRTGAQDTEAFF
>TRBJ1-2|TRBV4-3|-|TRBD1
TGCGCCAGCAGCTCTAGGACAGGGGGCGATGGCTACACCTTC
CASSSRTGGDGYTF
>TRBJ2-7|TRBV28|-|TRBD2
TGTGCCAGCAGTTTAACAGCTAGCGGGGGAGGCGAGCAGTACTTC
CASSLTASGGGEQYF
>TRBJ1-5|TRBV4-1|once|-
TGCGCCAGCAGATCAAGGGCAGGGAGCAATCAGCCCCAGCATTTT
CASRSRAGSNQPQHF
>TRBJ1-5|TRBV28|once|TRBD1
TGTGCCAGCAACTCCGGGACAGGGCGTACGTTACAGCCCCAGCATTTT
CASNSGTGRTLQPQHF
>TRBJ2-1|TRBV7-9|-|TRBD2
TGTGCCAGCAGCCCAAGTCTAGCGGGAGCATACAATGAGCAGTTCTTC
CASSPSLAGAYNEQFF
>TRBJ2-1|TRBV28|-|TRBD2
TGTGCCAGCAGCCCAGCGGGAGGGCCAAAAAGGGATGAGCAGTTCTTC
CASSPAGGPKRDEQFF
>TRBJ2-7|TRBV29-1|-|TRBD2
TGCAGCGTTGTCCCGGGAGGGCTCTACGAGCAGTACTTC
CSVVPGGLYEQYF
>TRBJ1-1|TRBV27|-|-
TGTGCCAGCAGACCCCAGGGCAGGACTGAAGCTTTCTTT
CASRPQGRTEAFF
>TRBJ2-7|TRBV5-4|few|TRBD2
TGTGCCAGCAGCTTGGTAGCGGGAGCTTACGAGCAGTACTTC
CASSLVAGAYEQYF
>TRBJ1-4|TRBV30|-|TRBD1
TGTGCCTGGAGTGTACGAGGGACAGGAAATGAAAAACTGTTTTTT
CAWSVRGTGNEKLFF
>TRBJ2-7|TRBV10-3|once|TRBD1
TGTGCCATCAGTGAGGGGCCAGGGACAGCCTACGAGCAGTACTTC
CAISEGPGTAYEQYF
>TRBJ2-1|TRBV10-2|-|TRBD2
TGCGCCAGCACCGAGACTAGCGTGATCAATGAGCAGTTCTTC
CASTETSVINEQFF
>TRBJ1-5|TRBV2|once|TRBD1
TGTGCCAGCAGGGACGGGACAGGACCTAATCAGCCCCAGCATTTT
CASRDGTGPNQPQHF
>TRBJ2-5|TRBV7-8|few|TRBD2
TGTGCCAGCAGCATTACCGGGACTAGCGGGAGTGGGGAGACCCAGTACTTC
CASSITGTSGSGETQYF
>TRBJ2-2|TRBV18|-|TRBD1
TGTGCCAGCTCAGCTAGTCCCGGGACAGGGGTCAACACCGGGGAGCTGTTTTTT
CASSASPGTGVNTGELFF
>TRBJ1-2|TRBV4-3|-|-
TGCGCCAGCAGCCAAGAGTACGGAGCTAGACTTGGCTACACCTTC
CASSQEYGARLGYTF
>TRBJ1-4|TRBV28|few|TRBD1
TGTGCCAGCAGTCACAGGGGTGGGGAAGATGAAAAACTGTTTTTT
CASSHRGGEDEKLFF
>TRBJ2-5|TRBV2|-|-
TGTGCCAGCAGAAGGGACTCCCAAGAGACCCAGTACTTC
CASRRDSQETQYF
>TRBJ1-4|TRBV18|-|-
TGTGCCAGCTCACCTGGCAGGGCTGGAGAAAAACTGTTTTTT
CASSPGRAGEKLFF
>TRBJ2-2|TRBV5-1|few|TRBD1
TGCGCCAGCAGCTTGGTGCAGGGGGCTTCCGGGGAGCTGTTTTTT
CASSLVQGASGELFF
>TRBJ2-2|TRBV2|-|TRBD1
TGTGCCAGCAGTGCGTCAGGGGGCGCTGGGGTCGGGGAGCTGTTTTTT
CASSASGGAGVGELFF
>TRBJ1-1|TRBV15|-|-
TGTGCCACCAGCAGAGATAAGGGGACTGAAGCTTTCTTT
CATSRDKGTEAFF
>TRBJ2-7|TRBV11-3|-|-
TGTGCCAGCAGTTCATCCAGGGTGGGTGAGCAGTACTTC
CASSSSRVGEQYF
>TRBJ1-2|TRBV7-8|-|-
TGTGCCAGCAGCTTAAGAGGTGGCTACACCTTC
CASSLRGGYTF
>TRBJ2-2|TRBV11-1|-|TRBD1
TGTGCCAGCAGCTTAGGGACAGGGGCCTCCGGGGAGCTGTTTTTT
CASSLGTGASGELFF
>TRBJ1-2|TRBV19|-|-
TGTGCCAGTAGGCCTGATCAGGGAAGCATCTATGGCTACACCTTC
CASRPDQGSIYGYTF
>TRBJ2-1|TRBV19|-|-
TGTGCCAGTAGTATTAGGAGGGGCGGCAATGAGCAGTTCTTC
CASSIRRGGNEQFF
>TRBJ2-2|TRBV5-1|-|TRBD1
TGCGCCAGCAGTCGGGACAGGGGCACCGGGGAGCTGTTTTTT
CASSRDRGTGELFF
>TRBJ2-1|TRBV28|-|-
TGTGCCAGCAGTGGGTCGGGTAGTGGCGACAATGAGCAGTTCTTC
CASSGSGSGDNEQFF
>TRBJ2-7|TRBV28|-|TRBD1
TGTGCCAGCAGCCCCCAGGGACAGGGACCGTTCTACGAGCAGTACTTC
CASSPQGQGPFYEQYF
>TRBJ2-5|TRBV15|-|-
TGTGCCACCAGCAGAGTGATAGACTCTTGGGGGAGGGAGACCCAGTACTTC
CATSRVIDSWGRETQYF
>TRBJ2-2|TRBV6-4|-|-
TGTGCCAGCAAGCGGGACACCGCCGCCGGGGAGCTGTTTTTT
CASKRDTAAGELFF
>TRBJ1-1|TRBV10-1|-|TRBD1
TGCGCCAGCAGTGCAGGGGGAAGAGATGAAGCTTTCTTT
CASSAGGRDEAFF
>TRBJ2-7|TRBV5-8|-|TRBD2
TGTGCCAGCAGCTTGTTGGTTGGCGGGAGGGCCACCTACGAGCAGTACTTC
CASSLLVGGRATYEQYF
>TRBJ2-1|TRBV9|-|TRBD1
TGTGCCAGCAGCCCCGAGGGGGCAGATGGAGATGAGCAGTTCTTC
CASSPEGADGDEQFF
>TRBJ1-2|TRBV28|-|TRBD1
TGTGCCAGCAGATCCAGGGGGTCGAACTATGGCTACACCTTC
CASRSRGSNYGYTF
>TRBJ2-7|TRBV5-1|-|TRBD1
TGCGCCAGCAGCCTTACAGGGGAGATATACGAGCAGTACTTC
CASSLTGEIYEQYF
>TRBJ2-1|TRBV18|once|TRBD2
TGTGCCAGCTCACTACTTCCTAGACTAGCGGGAGGTCACAATGAGCAGTTCTTC
CASSLLPRLAGGHNEQFF
>TRBJ2-7|TRBV28|-|TRBD2
TGTGCCACCTCCCTGGGGACTAGCGGGAGGTACGAGCAGTACTTC
CATSLGTSGRYEQYF